The 16 T cell receptor beta chains below all came from one sample that was sequenced in a study of CD8 T cells in ankylosing spondylitis. TCRdb called the 5' RACE reads again in MiXCR, with one record for every CDR3 protein. Altogether about 240,000 distinct CDR3 sequences are present, approximately 9% being singletons, with the ten largest covering nearly 7%. The sample taken for sequencing was blood, either unsorted or a sorted T cell fraction (not recorded which). The origin of the receptors is a male donor with ankylosing spondylitis or in good health (not recorded which).

This clonotype was counted many times. V and J are TRBV30 and TRBJ1-1; unclear D gene. Germline V lookup: CDR1 GTSNPN, CDR2 SVGIG (reference sequence). The CDR3 extends over 12 amino acids. Trimming removed 0 bases from V and 5 bases from J, with 7 bases in between. CDR3 amino acids: CAWSVAGTEAFF. The DNA for the CDR3 is TGTGCCTGGAGTGTAGCGGGAACTGAAGCTTTCTTT.

This clonotype was counted ten times or more. The gene calls are TRBV3-1 and TRBJ2-1, with 7 bases matching TRBD2. The J segment lost 4 bases and the V segment lost 1 base, leaving 4 bases of the junction unmatched. This CDR3 is built from 15 residues. Per germline, CDR1 LGHDT and CDR2 YNNKEL (reference sequence). CDR3 in amino acids: CASSQVNGRYNEQFF. The CDR3 region has the DNA TGTGCCAGCAGCCAAGTTAACGGGAGGTACAATGAGCAGTTCTTC.

This clonotype was seen many times. The DNA for the CDR3 is TGCAGTGCCAAGAGGACAGCCTCTAATGAAAAACTGTTTTTT. Residues: CSAKRTASNEKLFF. The chain combines TRBV20-1 with TRBJ1-4; maybe TRBD1 (6 bases). Germline CDR1 reads DFQATT; CDR2 reads SNEGSKA (reference sequence). With 6 bases removed from V and 3 bases from J, the gap between germline ends came to 14 bases. The CDR3 sequence is 14 residues long.

As concerns this clonotype: A much more abundant neighbour one base away suggests this may be a read error. The chain uses TRBV12-3 or TRBV12-4 and TRBJ1-1; a weak D match, TRBD1 (6 bases). The V and J ends lost 7 bases and 10 bases respectively, with 16 bases between them. The CDR3 contains 12 residues. The CDR3 region has the DNA TGTGCCAGCATCTTGGGGGCAGGAGGAGCTTTCTTT. The encoded protein is CASILGAGGAFF.

A few counts support this clonotype. The J gene is TRBJ2-3, the V gene TRBV5-1; D might be TRBD2 (5 bases). Deletions cut 4 bases from V and 2 bases from J, with 17 bases between. CDR3 length: 16 residues. The germline gives CDR1 SGHRS, CDR2 YFSETQ. As DNA, the CDR3 is TGCGCCAGCAGCCCCGGGGTGACAACAATCACAGATACGCAGTATTTT. Translated: CASSPGVTTITDTQYF.

The table lists this clonotype with many counts. This chain joins TRBV5-1 and TRBJ1-2; the D is unclear. Trimming stripped 0 bases from V and 6 bases from J, with 6 bases between. Germline V gives CDR1 SGHRS, CDR2 YFSETQ. The CDR3 extends over 12 amino acids. CDR3 region: CASSLDRDGYTF. CDR3 nucleotides: TGCGCCAGCAGCTTGGACAGAGATGGCTACACCTTC.

In this sample, this clonotype turned up many times. CDR3 region: CASKGPGGYEQYF. The DNA of the CDR3 is TGTGCCAGCAAAGGCCCAGGGGGCTACGAGCAGTACTTC. The J gene is TRBJ2-7, the V gene TRBV6-6; 7 bases line up with TRBD1. The CDR3 totals 13 residues. J lost 3 bases, V lost 7 bases, and 6 bases had no gene match. The germline CDR1 and CDR2 sequences are MNHNY and SVGAGI (reference sequence).

This chain joins TRBV11-3 and TRBJ2-1; 8 bases map to TRBD2. The CDR3 runs 17 residues. Per the germline V gene, CDR1 is SGHNT and CDR2 is YENEEA. J lost 6 bases, V lost 3 bases, and 13 bases had no gene match. The DNA for the CDR3 is TGTGCCAGCAGCTTGGGGACTAGGCGGGAGTACAGCAATGAGCAGTTCTTC. Amino acid sequence: CASSLGTRREYSNEQFF. Using reference TRBV11-3 and TRBJ2-1 for the parts outside the CDR3, the full variable domain is EAGVVQSPRYKIIEKKQPVAFWCNPISGHNTLYWYLQNLGQGPELLIRYENEEAVDDSQLPKDRFSAERLKGVDSTLKIQPAELGDSAVYLCASSLGTRREYSNEQFFGPGTRLTVL.

This clonotype appeared many times. CDR3 coding DNA: TGTGCCAGCAGCTTAGCCAGAGGAGAGACAGATACGCAGTATTTT. Protein: CASSLARGETDTQYF. J is TRBJ2-3 and V is TRBV7-2, with D unresolved. CDR1 is SGHTA, CDR2 FQGNSA, per germline. CDR3 length: 15 amino acids. V dropped 0 bases and J dropped 3 bases, with 10 bases sitting between them.

On this clonotype itself: This may arise from a read error, as a much more abundant clone is one base away. This rearrangement joins TRBV3-1 to TRBJ1-2; 7 nucleotides align to TRBD1. There are 15 residues in the CDR3. Trimming cost V 5 bases and J 7 bases; bases outside gene matches: 13. Per germline, CDR1 LGHDT and CDR2 YNNKEL (reference sequence). Here the CDR3 reads CASSFDHRGNSGYTF. In DNA, the CDR3 is TGTGCCAGCAGCTTCGATCACAGGGGCAATAGTGGCTACACCTTC.

The chain joins TRBV10-3 to TRBJ2-2; D is perhaps TRBD2 (6 bases). Germline-derived CDR1 and CDR2 are ENHRY and SYGVKD. The V end was cut by 0 bases, the J end by 1 base, with 6 bases between. This CDR3 spans 15 amino acids. CDR3 in DNA: TGTGCCATCAGTGAGTCGCGGGGGAACACCGGGGAGCTGTTTTTT. It encodes CAISESRGNTGELFF.

In this sample, this clonotype turned up many times. This sequence joins TRBV28 and TRBJ2-7, with TRBD2 matching over 10 bases. CDR1 and CDR2 (germline): MDHEN, SYDVKM. The CDR3 length is 16 residues. Losses at the gene ends were 3 bases for V and 5 bases for J; bases not matched to a gene: 10. The DNA for the CDR3 is TGTGCCAGCAGTTTTGCCGCTAGCGGGAGTCAGGACGAGCAGTACTTC. Its translation: CASSFAASGSQDEQYF.

This clonotype was seen at least ten times. The chain recombines TRBV29-1 with TRBJ2-1; 8 nucleotides agree with TRBD2. Germline values: CDR1 SQVTM, CDR2 ANQGSEA. This CDR3 is 15 amino acids long. J lost 2 bases, V lost 5 bases, and 8 bases had no gene match. DNA of the CDR3: TGCAGCGTTCCAGGCCAGCGGGGGACCTACAATGAGCAGTTCTTC. It yields the protein CSVPGQRGTYNEQFF.

This clonotype was counted at least ten times. Sequence at one end of the junction differs from germline and may be a read error. The chain links TRBV7-7 to TRBJ2-7; no clear D gene. There are 13 residues in the CDR3. Looked up from germline, CDR1 is SSHAT and CDR2 is FNYEAQ (reference sequence). The CDR3 region is CASSLRVDGEQYF. CDR3 DNA: TGTGCTAGCAGCTTAAGAGTGGACGGCGAGCAGTACTTC. Full variable domain (outside the CDR3, taken from reference TRBV7-7 and TRBJ2-7): GAGVSQSPRYKVTKRGQDVTLRCDPISSHATLYWYQQALGQGPEFLTYFNYEAQPDKSGLPSDRFSAERPEGSISTLTIQRTEQRDSAMYRCASSLRVDGEQYFGPGTRLTVT.

This clonotype has ten or more counts. V usage is TRBV20-1 and J usage is TRBJ2-7; 10 bases fit TRBD2. The V gene end was trimmed by 3 bases and the J gene end by 0 bases; junction bases not matched to a gene: 8. The CDR3 extends over 16 amino acids. Germline assignment: CDR1 DFQATT and CDR2 SNEGSKA (reference sequence). In DNA, the CDR3 is TGCAGTGCTAGGTCCGCTTCTAGCGGGAGCTCCTACGAGCAGTACTTC. Translation: CSARSASSGSSYEQYF.

The rearrangement links TRBV20-1 to TRBJ1-1; TRBD1 is a possible D gene (5 bases). Trimming took 0 bases from V and 3 from J, leaving 11 bases between them. The CDR3 spans 14 residues. Germline V gives CDR1 DFQATT, CDR2 SNEGSKA (reference sequence). CDR3 DNA: TGCAGTGCTAGAGAGGGACCTTCGGACACTGAAGCTTTCTTT. Protein: CSAREGPSDTEAFF.